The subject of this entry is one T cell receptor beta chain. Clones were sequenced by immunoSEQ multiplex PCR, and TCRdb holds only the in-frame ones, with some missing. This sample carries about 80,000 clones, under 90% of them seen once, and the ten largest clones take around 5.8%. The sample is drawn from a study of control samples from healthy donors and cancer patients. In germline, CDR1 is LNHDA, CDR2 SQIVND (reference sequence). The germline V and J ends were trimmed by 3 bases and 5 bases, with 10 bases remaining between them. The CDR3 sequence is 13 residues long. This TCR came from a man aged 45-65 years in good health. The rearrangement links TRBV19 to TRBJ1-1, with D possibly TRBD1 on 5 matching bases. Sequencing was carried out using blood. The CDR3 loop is CASSIQGGTEAFF. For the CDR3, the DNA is TGTGCCAGTAGTATCCAGGGAGGGACTGAAGCTTTCTTT.